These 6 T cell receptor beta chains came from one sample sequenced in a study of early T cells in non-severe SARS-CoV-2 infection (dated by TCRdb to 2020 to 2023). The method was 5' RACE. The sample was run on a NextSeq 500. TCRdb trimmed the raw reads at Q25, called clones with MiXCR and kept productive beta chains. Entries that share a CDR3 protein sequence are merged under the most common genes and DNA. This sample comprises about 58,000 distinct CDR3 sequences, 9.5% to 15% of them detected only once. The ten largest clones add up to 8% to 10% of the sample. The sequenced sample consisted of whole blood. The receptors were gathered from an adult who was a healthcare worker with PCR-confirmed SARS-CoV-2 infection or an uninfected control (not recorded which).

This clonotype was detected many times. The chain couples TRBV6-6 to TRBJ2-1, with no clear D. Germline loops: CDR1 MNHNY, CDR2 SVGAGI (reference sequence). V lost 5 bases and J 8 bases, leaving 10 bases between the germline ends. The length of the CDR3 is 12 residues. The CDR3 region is CASSPNSDEQFF. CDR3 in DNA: TGTGCCAGCAGTCCCAACTCGGATGAGCAGTTCTTC.

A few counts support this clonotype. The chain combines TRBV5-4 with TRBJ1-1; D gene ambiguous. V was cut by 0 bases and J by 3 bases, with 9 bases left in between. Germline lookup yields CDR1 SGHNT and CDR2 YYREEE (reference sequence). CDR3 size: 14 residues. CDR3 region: CASSLAQQYTEAFF. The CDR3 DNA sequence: TGTGCCAGCAGCTTGGCCCAACAGTACACTGAAGCTTTCTTT.

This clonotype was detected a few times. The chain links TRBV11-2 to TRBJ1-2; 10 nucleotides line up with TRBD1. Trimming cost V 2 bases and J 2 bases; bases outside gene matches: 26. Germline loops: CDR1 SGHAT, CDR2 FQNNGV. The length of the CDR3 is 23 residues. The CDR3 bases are TGTGCCAGCAGCTTACAATTTAGCCGAAACGCACCAGAGACAGGGGGCGTCAACTATGGCTACACCTTC. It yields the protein CASSLQFSRNAPETGGVNYGYTF.

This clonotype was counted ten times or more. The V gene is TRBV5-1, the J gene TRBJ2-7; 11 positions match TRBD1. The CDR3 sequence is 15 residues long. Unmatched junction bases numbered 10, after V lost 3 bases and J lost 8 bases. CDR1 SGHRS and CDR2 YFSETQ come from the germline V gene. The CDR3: CASSSGQGAVRKQYF. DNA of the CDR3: TGCGCCAGCAGCTCCGGACAGGGGGCGGTTCGTAAGCAGTACTTC.

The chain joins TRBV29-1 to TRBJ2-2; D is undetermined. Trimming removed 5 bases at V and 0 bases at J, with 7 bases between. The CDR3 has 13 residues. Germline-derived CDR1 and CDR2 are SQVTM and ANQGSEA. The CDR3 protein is CSVTGPNTGELFF. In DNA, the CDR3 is TGCAGCGTTACCGGACCGAACACCGGGGAGCTGTTTTTT.

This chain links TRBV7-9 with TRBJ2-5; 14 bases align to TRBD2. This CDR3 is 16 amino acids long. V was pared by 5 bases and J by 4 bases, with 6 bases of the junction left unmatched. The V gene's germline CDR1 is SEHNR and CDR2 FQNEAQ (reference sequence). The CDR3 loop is CASSQGLAGVGETQYF. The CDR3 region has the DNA TGTGCCAGCAGCCAGGGACTAGCGGGAGTTGGAGAGACCCAGTACTTC.